The next 5 T cell receptor beta chains were all read from a single sample in a study of technical replicates of blood from several donors. TCRdb's copy holds only in-frame clones and misses some; the assay was immunoSEQ multiplex PCR. The sample holds 82,000 or so clones; roughly 95% are singletons and the top ten take 0.37%. Sequenced input: T cells isolated from PBMCs. The origin of the receptors is a human donor in good health.

The table lists this clone with a count of one. The chain is built from TRBV12-5 and TRBJ2-7, with 7 bases aligning to TRBD1. J lost 5 bases, V lost 1 base, and 5 bases had no gene match. Germline V CDR1 and CDR2: LGHNT, FRNRAP. This CDR3 has 14 residues. The CDR3 sequence is CASGLGNRGHEQYF. CDR3 sequence (DNA): TGTGCTAGTGGTTTGGGTAACAGGGGCCACGAGCAGTACTTC.

The V and J genes are TRBV4-1 and TRBJ1-5; tentatively, D is TRBD1 (5 bases). V lost 4 bases to trimming and J lost 4 bases, with 8 bases between them. The CDR3 length is 13 residues. Germline V gene sequence: CDR1 MGHRA, CDR2 YSYEKL. The CDR3 DNA reads as TGCGCCAGCAGCCCCCAGGGAAATCAGCCCCAGCATTTT. Its protein is CASSPQGNQPQHF.

The V gene is TRBV2, the J gene TRBJ1-1; TRBD1 is a possible D gene (6 bases). This CDR3 is built from 15 residues. V lost 3 bases and J 0 bases, leaving 11 bases between the germline ends. Germline V CDR1 and CDR2: SNHLY, FYNNEI. The CDR3 protein is CASSEQGTLNTEAFF. Here the CDR3 DNA reads TGTGCCAGCAGTGAGCAGGGGACCTTGAACACTGAAGCTTTCTTT.

This chain connects TRBV7-9 to TRBJ2-3, with 13 bases that match TRBD2. CDR1 is SEHNR, CDR2 FQNEAQ, per germline (reference sequence). The V segment lost 5 bases and the J segment 1 base; nucleotides outside the gene matches: 6. This CDR3 is 17 amino acids long. The CDR3 region has the DNA TGTGCCAGCAGCCCCGGACTAGCGGGAGCGGGCACAGATACGCAGTATTTT. It is translated as CASSPGLAGAGTDTQYF.

This chain links TRBV7-2 with TRBJ1-5, with 7 bases aligning to TRBD1. The length of the CDR3 is 13 residues. Trimming took 1 base from V and 7 from J; bases not matched to a gene: 1. CDR1 SGHTA and CDR2 FQGNSA come from the germline V gene. This chain's CDR3 is CASSLDRGQPQHF. CDR3 nucleotide sequence: TGTGCCAGCAGCTTAGACAGGGGACAGCCCCAGCATTTT.